The 27 T cell receptor beta chains listed next were all sequenced from one sample in a study of T cells expressing NK-cell markers. TCRdb derives one entry per CDR3 protein from the 5' RACE reads, leaving out DNA. This table lists about 160,000 distinct CDR3 sequences. Sequencing was performed on blood T cells: a sorted CD56 or NKG2C T cell subset, CD4+ or CD8+ T cells, or bulk PBMC T cells (not recorded which). The receptors derive from a woman between 18 and 75 years old in good health.

V and J are TRBV6-1 and TRBJ1-3; TCRdb picks TRBD1, but there is no DNA to check that call. The length of the CDR3 is 17 residues. CDR1 and CDR2 (germline): MNHNS, SASEGT. The CDR3 region is CASRARRQLNSGNTIYF.

The rearrangement joins TRBV27 to TRBJ1-4; TCRdb returns TRBD1, unconfirmable since there is no DNA. The CDR3 spans 15 residues. Germline V gives CDR1 MNHEY, CDR2 SMNVEV (reference sequence). The CDR3 loop is CASSTYWTGYEKLFF.

CDR3 sequence reads: CASSLYDRGVYGYTF. The rearrangement joins TRBV27 to TRBJ1-2; there is no DNA to check the TCRdb D call of TRBD1. This CDR3 is built from 15 residues. CDR1 MNHEY and CDR2 SMNVEV come from the germline V gene (reference sequence).

The chain has TRBV24-1 and TRBJ2-1; TCRdb picks TRBD2, but there is no DNA to check that call. The CDR3 consists of 14 residues. Germline V lookup: CDR1 KGHDR, CDR2 SFDVKD. Here the CDR3 reads CATSGGRASGEQFF.

This chain links TRBV5-1 with TRBJ1-2. This CDR3 has 13 amino acids. Per germline, CDR1 SGHRS and CDR2 YFSETQ. The CDR3 region is CASREGANYGYTF.

The V gene is TRBV7-2, the J gene TRBJ1-2. The CDR3 is 15 amino acids. Germline CDR1 SGHTA, CDR2 FQGNSA. This CDR3 is CASSTAGGYGYGYTF.

V gene TRBV10-2 combines with J gene TRBJ2-3. In germline, CDR1 is WSHSY, CDR2 SAAADI. The CDR3 consists of 15 residues. This chain's CDR3 is CASGAGNLGTDTQYF.

This CDR3 reads CASSALRSAEAFF. The rearrangement uses TRBV6-1 and TRBJ1-1. The CDR3 is 13 residues long. CDR1 MNHNS and CDR2 SASEGT come from the germline V gene.

This chain joins TRBV9 and TRBJ1-1. The CDR3 sequence is 13 residues long. From germline, CDR1 is SGDLS and CDR2 YYNGEE. Here the CDR3 reads CASSLLWNTEAFF.

The chain carries TRBV10-3 and TRBJ1-1. Germline V gene lookup returns CDR1 ENHRY and CDR2 SYGVKD. The CDR3 is made up of 15 amino acids. The CDR3 region is CAISELLGVGAEAFF.

The chain employs TRBV7-2 and TRBJ2-7; the D call of TRBD2 rests on TCRdb alone, since no DNA is present to check it. The CDR3 is made up of 14 amino acids. In germline, CDR1 is SGHTA, CDR2 FQGNSA. CDR3 in amino acids: CASRLWREGYEQYF. Together with reference TRBV7-2 and TRBJ2-7, the CDR3 gives the full variable domain: GAGVSQSPSNKVTEKGKDVELRCDPISGHTALYWYRQSLGQGLEFLIYFQGNSAPDKSGLPSDRFSAERTGGSVSTLTIQRTQQEDSAVYLCASRLWREGYEQYFGPGTRLTVT.

The chain joins TRBV7-6 to TRBJ2-3. The CDR3 sequence is 13 residues long. Germline CDR1 reads SGHVS; CDR2 reads FNYEAQ. The CDR3 sequence: CASRSTSTDTQYF.

J is TRBJ2-7 and V is TRBV5-1; TCRdb indicates TRBD2, and absent DNA this call remains unverified. The germline V gene has CDR1 SGHRS and CDR2 YFSETQ. The CDR3 length is 14 residues. The CDR3 here is CASSPGGRAREQYF. The full variable domain, completed using reference TRBV5-1 and TRBJ2-7, is KAGVTQTPRYLIKTRGQQVTLSCSPISGHRSVSWYQQTPGQGLQFLFEYFSETQRNKGNFPGRFSGRQFSNSRSEMNVSTLELGDSALYLCASSPGGRAREQYFGPGTRLTVT.

The V call is TRBV2, the J call TRBJ2-1. The CDR3 is 13 residues long. In germline, CDR1 is SNHLY, CDR2 FYNNEI. The CDR3 loop is CASSEPVRNEQFF.

This CDR3 is CASSLPGLAGGPLREQFF. The V gene is TRBV28, the J gene TRBJ2-1; the TCRdb D gene call, TRBD2, has no DNA to confirm it. CDR3 length: 18 residues. Looked up from germline, CDR1 is MDHEN and CDR2 is SYDVKM.

The V and J genes are TRBV3-1 and TRBJ2-7; TCRdb reports TRBD2, a call that lacks DNA to check it against. Germline V CDR1 and CDR2: LGHDT, YNNKEL (reference sequence). The CDR3 is 14 amino acids. The CDR3 loop reads CASSPGLAGREQYF.

This sequence joins TRBV20-1 and TRBJ2-7; TCRdb names TRBD1, which stays unverified in the absence of DNA. Germline V gives CDR1 DFQATT, CDR2 SNEGSKA (reference sequence). The length of the CDR3 is 13 residues. CDR3 amino acids: CSAREGGMGEQYF.

V usage is TRBV4-2 and J usage is TRBJ2-5. This CDR3 has 14 residues. Per germline, CDR1 LGHNA and CDR2 YNFKEQ. The CDR3 is CASSQTRDQETQYF.

This chain connects TRBV15 to TRBJ2-7. This CDR3 is 13 amino acids long. Per germline, CDR1 LNHNV and CDR2 YYDKDF (reference sequence). The CDR3 region is CATSVRFAYEQYF.

The chain links TRBV7-9 to TRBJ1-6. Germline loops: CDR1 SEHNR, CDR2 FQNEAQ (reference sequence). This CDR3 contains 15 residues. This CDR3 is CASSRTGPENSPLHF.

The chain links TRBV5-6 to TRBJ2-1; TCRdb's D gene call, TRBD1, goes unchecked for lack of DNA. This CDR3 comprises 15 residues. Germline V gene lookup returns CDR1 SGHDT and CDR2 YYEEEE. This chain's CDR3 is CASTQNPGSYNEQFF.

The chain links TRBV28 to TRBJ2-3. The CDR3 spans 14 residues. CDR1 MDHEN and CDR2 SYDVKM come from the germline V gene. CDR3 sequence: CASSSYPRVDTQYF. Filled out from reference TRBV28 and TRBJ2-3, the complete variable domain reads DVKVTQSSRYLVKRTGEKVFLECVQDMDHENMFWYRQDPGLGLRLIYFSYDVKMKEKGDIPEGYSVSREKKERFSLILESASTNQTSMYLCASSSYPRVDTQYFGPGTRLTVL.

This sequence joins TRBV11-2 and TRBJ2-1; TCRdb's D call, TRBD1, is unchecked because there is no DNA. The germline gives CDR1 SGHAT, CDR2 FQNNGV. The CDR3 has 21 residues. The CDR3 here is CASSAYASGTELNWYYNEQFF.

The chain has TRBV6-1 and TRBJ2-3; with no DNA, the TCRdb D assignment of TRBD2 cannot be verified. This CDR3 region has 18 residues. Germline values: CDR1 MNHNS, CDR2 SASEGT. This CDR3 reads CARALYPGLAWDTDTQYF.

The chain combines TRBV12-3 or TRBV12-4 with TRBJ2-3; the TRBD1 assignment by TCRdb is unverifiable without DNA. The CDR3 is made up of 11 amino acids. The chain's CDR3 is CASSPTLEQYF.

The rearrangement links TRBV15 to TRBJ1-1. This CDR3 is 14 amino acids long. The germline V gene has CDR1 LNHNV and CDR2 YYDKDF (reference sequence). This chain's CDR3 is CATSSFTENTEAFF.

This chain joins TRBV15 and TRBJ1-4; the D gene TCRdb calls, TRBD1, cannot be checked with no DNA. Germline V gene sequence: CDR1 LNHNV, CDR2 YYDKDF (reference sequence). The CDR3 runs to 16 residues. The CDR3 loop reads CATSRELRGRLEKLFF.